Sequencing of this T cell receptor (delta chain) was carried out in a study of gamma-delta chains in newborns, infants, children (dated by TCRdb to between 2018 and 2021). About the investigation overall: According to the study title, microbial exposure causes polyclonal expansion of innate gammadelta T cells right after birth. Right after human newborns were born, the researchers looked at the way microbial exposure shaped their populations of innate gammadelta T cells.

The instrument was an Illumina MiSeq. TCRdb reanalyzed the public reads with the CATT caller, and identical DNA sequences were merged afterwards. Across this sample there are fewer than 1,200 delta-chain clones, with about 7% seen only once. The ten most abundant clones make up around 26% of the sample. As for this clone: The target of this receptor is not known. This may arise from a read error, as a much more abundant clone is one base away.

The CDR3 goes from the cysteine to the phenylalanine over 18 residues. Only the CDR3 portion is preserved as DNA: 54 bases, with reading frame beginning at the first base. CDR1 and CDR2, per the germline V gene, are GEAIGNYY and EKD. Source material: blood. The origin of this receptor is a child who was a newborn, infant or young child, either healthy, febrile or measles-vaccinated (not recorded which). The rearrangement joined TRDV2 to TRDJ3, and TRDD3 may be the D gene, going by 6 matching bases. The encoded CDR3 is CACGTWGQSSWDTRQMFF. The nucleotide sequence reads as follows: TGTGCCTGTGGCACCTGGGGACAGAGCTCCTGGGACACCCGACAGATGTTTTTC.